The 28 T cell receptor beta chains reported below all come from one sample, sequenced in a study of PD-L1 blockade in urothelial cancer. The time point was: pretreatment peripheral blood. Measured with immunoSEQ multiplex PCR; TCRdb has only the in-frame clones, and not every one. The sample holds about 45,000 clones, about 88% seen once. The sample consisted of PBMCs, taken around atezolizumab (anti-PD-L1) treatment. The receptors here all came from a donor at least 40 years old with urothelial cancer.

This clone appeared once. The chain couples TRBV5-4 to TRBJ2-3; no clear D. Looked up from germline, CDR1 is SGHNT and CDR2 is YYREEE (reference sequence). The CDR3 is 13 amino acids. The V end lost 4 bases, the J end lost 5 bases, and 11 bases lay between the germline ends. CDR3 bases: TGTGCCAGCAGCCGAAAAGAGGTAGATACGCAGTATTTT. Translated, it gives CASSRKEVDTQYF.

The rearrangement links TRBV7-8 to TRBJ2-3, with 13 bases identical to TRBD2. V lost 3 bases and J lost 14; bases outside the gene matches: 11. The CDR3 sequence is 15 residues long. From germline, CDR1 is SGHVS and CDR2 FQNEAQ. The DNA of the CDR3 is TGTGCCAGCAGCTTCCAGCAGCCGGGACTAGCGGGACGGTATTTT. It codes for CASSFQQPGLAGRYF.

This chain connects TRBV9 to TRBJ2-1; D might be TRBD2 (5 bases). CDR1 and CDR2 (germline): SGDLS, YYNGEE. The CDR3 covers 12 residues. Trimming removed 0 bases at V and 14 bases at J, with 12 bases between. The DNA of the CDR3 is TGTGCCAGCAGCGTAGGAGGGTTCCGCAAGTTCTTC. The encoded protein is CASSVGGFRKFF.

CDR3 sequence (DNA): TGTGCCAGTAGTATAGGCGAGGGGGGGGAGCAGTACTTC. Translation gives CASSIGEGGEQYF. The chain is built from TRBV19 and TRBJ2-7; D is perhaps TRBD2 (7 bases). Trimming took 1 base from V and 7 from J, leaving 11 bases between them. The CDR3 consists of 13 residues. In germline, CDR1 is LNHDA, CDR2 SQIVND (reference sequence).

This clone was recorded once. V is TRBV18 and J is TRBJ2-5; the match to TRBD2 covers 9 bases. This CDR3 has 16 amino acids. CDR1 and CDR2 (germline): KGHSH, LQKENI. J lost 1 base, V lost 1 base, and 4 bases had no gene match. CDR3 loop: CASSPQLAGTQETQYF. In DNA form, the CDR3 reads TGTGCCAGCTCACCACAGCTAGCGGGGACCCAAGAGACCCAGTACTTC.

The rearrangement uses TRBV11-3 and TRBJ2-2, with D perhaps TRBD2 (6 bases). The germline V and J ends were trimmed by 4 bases and 2 bases, with 14 bases remaining between them. Germline CDR1 and CDR2: SGHNT and YENEEA. This CDR3 spans 16 amino acids. CDR3 in amino acids: CASSSGGGANTGELFF. The CDR3 bases are TGTGCCAGCAGCTCCGGGGGTGGGGCAAACACCGGGGAGCTGTTTTTT.

V and J are TRBV5-4 and TRBJ2-7; 7 nucleotides align to TRBD2. This CDR3 has 17 residues. Looked up from germline, CDR1 is SGHNT and CDR2 is YYREEE (reference sequence). J lost 7 bases, V lost 1 base, and 17 bases had no gene match. CDR3 sequence: CASSLSRGLAASREQYF. CDR3 DNA sequence: TGTGCCAGCAGCTTGAGTAGGGGTCTAGCGGCCTCCCGGGAGCAGTACTTC.

The chain uses TRBV28 and TRBJ2-7, with TRBD1 as a possible D gene (6 bases). Germline V gene sequence: CDR1 MDHEN, CDR2 SYDVKM. There are 16 residues in the CDR3. V gave up 5 bases and J gave up 6 bases, with 23 bases separating them. CDR3: CASSTPLTGFVLEQYF. The CDR3 DNA reads as TGTGCCAGCAGTACGCCCCTTACAGGGTTCGTACTCGAGCAGTACTTC.

This clone has just a few counts. This chain joins TRBV7-9 and TRBJ1-2; D ambiguous. This CDR3 region has 11 residues. V lost 8 bases and J 7 bases, leaving 11 bases between the germline ends. CDR1 and CDR2 (germline): SEHNR, FQNEAQ (reference sequence). CDR3 region: CASSGTSGYTF. The CDR3 DNA follows: TGTGCCAGCTCGGGAACCAGTGGCTACACCTTC.

The chain recombines TRBV5-8 with TRBJ1-5, with D unclear. The V end was cut by 4 bases, the J end by 0 bases, with 14 bases between. CDR3 length equals 16 residues. CDR1 and CDR2 from the germline V gene are SGHTS and YDEGEE. The CDR3 region is CASSPHSGTSNQPQHF. CDR3 sequence (DNA): TGTGCCAGCAGCCCGCACAGCGGAACTAGCAATCAGCCCCAGCATTTT.

The chain employs TRBV9 and TRBJ2-3; the match to TRBD2 covers 9 bases. CDR3 size: 14 residues. Germline V lookup: CDR1 SGDLS, CDR2 YYNGEE. V shed 7 bases, J shed 1 base, and the junction held 4 bases outside the gene matches. The CDR3, as DNA: TGTGCCAGCGCGGCGGGGGGGGGCACAGATACGCAGTATTTT. As protein: CASAAGGGTDTQYF.

The V gene is TRBV7-2, the J gene TRBJ2-5; D might be TRBD2 (6 bases). The CDR3 loop spans 15 amino acids. Looked up from germline, CDR1 is SGHTA and CDR2 is FQGNSA. V was cut by 5 bases and J by 5 bases, with 18 bases left in between. The CDR3 sequence: CASSQDPGGPETQYF. Here the CDR3 DNA reads TGTGCCAGCAGCCAGGACCCCGGAGGGCCTGAGACCCAGTACTTC.

The gene calls are TRBV28 and TRBJ2-3; D gene ambiguous. The CDR3 extends over 12 amino acids. The V end lost 6 bases, the J end lost 4 bases, and 8 bases lay between the germline ends. The germline V gene encodes CDR1 MDHEN and CDR2 SYDVKM. The CDR3 region has the DNA TGTGCCAGCAGAGTGGCTGCAGATACGCAGTATTTT. This encodes CASRVAADTQYF.

This chain uses TRBV5-4 with TRBJ1-3; D remains ambiguous. The CDR3 contains 15 residues. Looked up from germline, CDR1 is SGHNT and CDR2 is YYREEE (reference sequence). With 3 bases removed from V and 3 bases from J, the gap between germline ends came to 13 bases. The CDR3 DNA sequence: TGTGCCAGCAGCTGGTCCGGTGGGCTTGGAAACACCATATATTTT. Encoded protein: CASSWSGGLGNTIYF.

This clone occurred a few times. The CDR3 coding sequence is TGTGCCAGCAGCCCAAAGGGTCGAGCGGGAGTTGGTGAGCAGTTCTTC. Its protein is CASSPKGRAGVGEQFF. The J gene is TRBJ2-1, the V gene TRBV7-2; 8 bases fit TRBD2. With 5 bases clipped from V and 9 bases from J, the junction kept 15 bases outside the gene matches. Germline V gives CDR1 SGHTA, CDR2 FQGNSA. This CDR3 spans 16 amino acids.

This clone is a singleton in its sample. The V call is TRBV7-9, the J call TRBJ2-1; 11 bases agree with TRBD2. Germline-derived CDR1 and CDR2 are SEHNR and FQNEAQ (reference sequence). This CDR3 has 16 residues. Losses at the gene ends were 5 bases for V and 2 bases for J; bases not matched to a gene: 5. DNA of the CDR3: TGTGCCAGCAGCCCCCGGACTAGCGGGCCCTACAATGAGCAGTTCTTC. Translated, it gives CASSPRTSGPYNEQFF.

This clone has more than one count but fewer than ten. This chain links TRBV27 with TRBJ2-5; 7 bases are shared with TRBD1. CDR3 length equals 18 residues. Germline CDR1 reads MNHEY; CDR2 reads SMNVEV (reference sequence). V lost 5 bases and J lost 5; bases outside the gene matches: 20. CDR3 amino acids: CASSPTPRQGGFTETQYF. The CDR3 DNA reads TGTGCCAGCAGTCCCACCCCCCGACAGGGCGGCTTTACGGAGACCCAGTACTTC.

The rearrangement links TRBV28 to TRBJ2-7, with TRBD2 matching 11 bases. This CDR3 spans 13 amino acids. The germline CDR1 and CDR2 sequences are MDHEN and SYDVKM. J was trimmed by 3 bases and V by 7 bases; bases with no gene match: 2. The chain's CDR3 is CASTGTSGYEQYF. The CDR3 DNA reads TGTGCCAGCACCGGGACTAGCGGCTACGAGCAGTACTTC.

The CDR3: CASSLSQGAGEKLFF. CDR3 DNA sequence: TGTGCCAGCAGTTTATCCCAGGGCGCCGGTGAAAAACTGTTTTTT. This chain joins TRBV28 and TRBJ1-4, with D possibly being TRBD1 (5 bases). With 1 base removed from V and 7 bases from J, the gap between germline ends came to 13 bases. The CDR3 is made up of 15 amino acids. In germline, CDR1 is MDHEN, CDR2 SYDVKM.

This rearrangement joins TRBV27 to TRBJ2-7, with D possibly being TRBD1 (6 bases). This CDR3 is built from 13 residues. The V and J ends lost 5 bases and 1 base respectively, with 9 bases between them. The germline gives CDR1 MNHEY, CDR2 SMNVEV (reference sequence). As DNA, the CDR3 is TGTGCCAGCAGTACCCAGGGGTCCTACGAGCAGTACTTC. Translating gives CASSTQGSYEQYF.

This chain uses TRBV29-1 with TRBJ1-2, with D possibly being TRBD1 (5 bases). Germline assignment: CDR1 SQVTM and CDR2 ANQGSEA. Between the trimmed V and J ends, which lost 4 bases and 2 bases, there was a span of 11 bases. This CDR3 comprises 13 residues. CDR3 sequence: CSVGGGGNYGYTF. In nucleotides, the CDR3 is TGCAGCGTTGGGGGCGGGGGGAACTATGGCTACACCTTC.

The genes are TRBV6-6 and TRBJ2-7, with 9 bases fitting TRBD2. The V gene end was trimmed by 2 bases and the J gene end by 4 bases; junction bases not matched to a gene: 6. The CDR3 runs to 15 residues. Germline CDR1 is MNHNY and CDR2 is SVGAGI (reference sequence). The CDR3 region is CASSYTPGLAYEQYF. DNA of the CDR3: TGTGCCAGCAGTTACACACCGGGACTAGCTTACGAGCAGTACTTC.

The V gene is TRBV9, the J gene TRBJ1-1, with D possibly being TRBD1 (5 bases). CDR3 size: 14 residues. CDR1 SGDLS and CDR2 YYNGEE come from the germline V gene. The V and J ends lost 4 bases and 1 base respectively, with 11 bases between them. CDR3 protein: CASSFLDRNTEAFF. The CDR3 DNA reads as TGTGCCAGCAGCTTTTTAGACAGGAACACTGAAGCTTTCTTT.

The rearrangement joins TRBV2 to TRBJ2-3; TRBD2 matches 8 bases. The CDR3 extends over 14 amino acids. With V trimmed by 7 bases and J by 0 bases, 3 bases remained unmatched. CDR1 is SNHLY and CDR2 is FYNNEI in the germline V gene. The CDR3 sequence is CASNGLASTDTQYF. The DNA of the CDR3 is TGTGCCAGCAACGGACTAGCTAGCACAGATACGCAGTATTTT.

The rearrangement joins TRBV28 to TRBJ2-7; TRBD2 matches at 7 bases. Trimming cost V 5 bases and J 1 base; bases outside gene matches: 5. Germline CDR1 MDHEN, CDR2 SYDVKM. CDR3 size: 14 residues. In DNA, the CDR3 is TGTGCCAGCAGTCGCGGGGGAGCATCCTACGAGCAGTACTTC. Protein: CASSRGGASYEQYF.

This clone was detected once. The J gene is TRBJ1-2, the V gene TRBV18, with 7 bases identical to TRBD1. CDR1 is KGHSH, CDR2 LQKENI, per germline. With 1 base clipped from V and 2 bases from J, the junction kept 13 bases outside the gene matches. This CDR3 region has 18 residues. This CDR3 is CASSPRTQGGSKNYGYTF. In DNA form, the CDR3 reads TGTGCCAGCTCACCACGCACCCAGGGGGGATCCAAAAACTATGGCTACACCTTC.

The gene calls are TRBV30 and TRBJ2-1; 8 nucleotides agree with TRBD1. Germline-derived CDR1 and CDR2 are GTSNPN and SVGIG (reference sequence). With 5 bases clipped from V and 12 bases from J, the junction kept 3 bases outside the gene matches. This CDR3 is built from 10 residues. The CDR3 sequence is CAWGQGGQFF. The CDR3 nucleotides read TGTGCCTGGGGACAGGGTGGGCAGTTCTTC.

The chain couples TRBV7-2 to TRBJ2-3, with 9 bases matching TRBD2. The CDR3 extends over 13 amino acids. Trimming removed 5 bases from V and 6 bases from J; junction bases left unmatched: 3. The V gene's germline CDR1 is SGHTA and CDR2 FQGNSA. The CDR3 DNA is TGTGCCAGCAGCCAAGGACTAGCGGATACGCAGTATTTT. It encodes CASSQGLADTQYF.